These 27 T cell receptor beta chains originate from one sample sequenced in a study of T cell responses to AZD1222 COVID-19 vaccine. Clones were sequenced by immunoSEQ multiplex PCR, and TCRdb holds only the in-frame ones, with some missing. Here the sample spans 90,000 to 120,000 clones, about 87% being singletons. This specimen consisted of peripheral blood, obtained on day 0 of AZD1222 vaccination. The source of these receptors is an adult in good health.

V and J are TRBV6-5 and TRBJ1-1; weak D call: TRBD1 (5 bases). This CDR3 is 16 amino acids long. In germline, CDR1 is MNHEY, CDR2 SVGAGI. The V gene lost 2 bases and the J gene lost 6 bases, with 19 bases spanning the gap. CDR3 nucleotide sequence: TGTGCCAGCAGTTACGGGATCAGGGCGAGGGGTCCTGAAGCTTTCTTT. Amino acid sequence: CASSYGIRARGPEAFF.

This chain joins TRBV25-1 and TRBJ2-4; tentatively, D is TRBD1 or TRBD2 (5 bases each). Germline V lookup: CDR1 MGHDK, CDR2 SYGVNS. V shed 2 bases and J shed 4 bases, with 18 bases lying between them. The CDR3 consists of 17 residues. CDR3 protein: CASSETLGTGRKNIQYF. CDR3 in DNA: TGTGCCAGCAGTGAAACATTGGGGACGGGCAGAAAAAACATTCAGTACTTC.

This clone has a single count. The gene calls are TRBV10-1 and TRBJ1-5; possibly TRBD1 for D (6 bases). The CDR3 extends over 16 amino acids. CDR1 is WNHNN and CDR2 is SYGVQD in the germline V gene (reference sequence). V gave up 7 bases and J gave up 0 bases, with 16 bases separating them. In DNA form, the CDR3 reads TGCGCCAGCAAGGGGGAGGGGACACTTAGCAATCAGCCCCAGCATTTT. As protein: CASKGEGTLSNQPQHF.

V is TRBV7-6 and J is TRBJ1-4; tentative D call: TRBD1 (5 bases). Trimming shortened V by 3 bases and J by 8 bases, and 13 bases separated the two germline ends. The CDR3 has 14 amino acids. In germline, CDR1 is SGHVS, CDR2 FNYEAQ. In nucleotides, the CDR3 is TGTGCCAGCAGCTTGCTCGGGGGTGGAGAAAAACTGTTTTTT. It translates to CASSLLGGGEKLFF.

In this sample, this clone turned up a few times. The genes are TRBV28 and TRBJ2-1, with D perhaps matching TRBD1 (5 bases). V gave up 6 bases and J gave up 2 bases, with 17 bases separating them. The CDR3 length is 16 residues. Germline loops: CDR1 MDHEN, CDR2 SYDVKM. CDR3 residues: CASRLRGKQAYNEQFF. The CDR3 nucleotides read TGTGCCAGCAGACTTAGGGGCAAGCAGGCCTACAATGAGCAGTTCTTC.

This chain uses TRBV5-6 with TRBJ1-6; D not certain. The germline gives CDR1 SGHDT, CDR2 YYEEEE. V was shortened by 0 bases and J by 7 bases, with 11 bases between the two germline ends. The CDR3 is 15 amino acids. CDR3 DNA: TGTGCCAGCAGCTTGGGGCCTGGAGGGAATTCACCCCTCCACTTT. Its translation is CASSLGPGGNSPLHF.

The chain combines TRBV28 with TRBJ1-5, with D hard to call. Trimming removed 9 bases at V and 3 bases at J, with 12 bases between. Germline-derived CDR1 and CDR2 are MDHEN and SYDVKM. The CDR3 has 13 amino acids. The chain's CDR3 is CASYDGYNQPQHF. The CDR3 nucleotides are TGTGCCAGTTACGACGGATACAATCAGCCCCAGCATTTT.

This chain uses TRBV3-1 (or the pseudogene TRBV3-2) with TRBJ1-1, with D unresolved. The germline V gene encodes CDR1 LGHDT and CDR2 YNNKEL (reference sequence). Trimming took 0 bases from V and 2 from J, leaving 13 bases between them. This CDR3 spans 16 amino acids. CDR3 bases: TGTGCCAGCAGCCAAGAATTAGGAAGCAGTAACACTGAAGCTTTCTTT. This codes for CASSQELGSSNTEAFF.

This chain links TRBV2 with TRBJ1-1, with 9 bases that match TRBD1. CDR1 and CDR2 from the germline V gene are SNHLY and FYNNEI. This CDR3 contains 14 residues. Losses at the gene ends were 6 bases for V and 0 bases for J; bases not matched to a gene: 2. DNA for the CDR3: TGTGCCAGCAGGGACAGGGGCCTGAACACTGAAGCTTTCTTT. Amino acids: CASRDRGLNTEAFF.

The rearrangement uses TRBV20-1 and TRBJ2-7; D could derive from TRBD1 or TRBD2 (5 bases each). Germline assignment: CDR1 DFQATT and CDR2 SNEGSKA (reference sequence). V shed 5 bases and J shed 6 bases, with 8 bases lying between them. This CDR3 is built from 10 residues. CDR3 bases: TGCAGTGCTGGGGACCGCGAGCAGTACTTC. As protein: CSAGDREQYF.

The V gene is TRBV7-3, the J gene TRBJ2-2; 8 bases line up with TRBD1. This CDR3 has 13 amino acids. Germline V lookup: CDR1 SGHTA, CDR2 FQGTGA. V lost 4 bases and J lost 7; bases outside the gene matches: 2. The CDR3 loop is CASSSTGGGELFF. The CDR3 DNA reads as TGTGCCAGCAGCTCAACAGGGGGCGGGGAGCTGTTTTTT.

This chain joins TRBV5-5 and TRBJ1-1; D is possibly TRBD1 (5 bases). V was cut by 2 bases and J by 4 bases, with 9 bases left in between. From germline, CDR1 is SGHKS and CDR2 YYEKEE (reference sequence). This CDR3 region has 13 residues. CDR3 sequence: CASSFPGGTEAFF. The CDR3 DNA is TGTGCCAGCAGCTTCCCCGGGGGCACTGAAGCTTTCTTT.

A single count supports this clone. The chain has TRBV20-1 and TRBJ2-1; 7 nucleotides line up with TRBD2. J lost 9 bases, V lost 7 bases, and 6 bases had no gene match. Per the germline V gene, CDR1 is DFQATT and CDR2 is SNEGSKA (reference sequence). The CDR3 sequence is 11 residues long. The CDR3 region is CSEKRGGEQFF. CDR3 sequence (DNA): TGCAGTGAAAAGCGGGGTGGTGAGCAGTTCTTC.

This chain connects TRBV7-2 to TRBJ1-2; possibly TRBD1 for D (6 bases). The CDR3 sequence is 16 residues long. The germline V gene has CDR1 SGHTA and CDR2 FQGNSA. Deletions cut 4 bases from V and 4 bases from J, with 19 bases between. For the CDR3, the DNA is TGTGCCAGCAGCTCAGTTGCCTCAGGGGTTAGCTATGGCTACACCTTC. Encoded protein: CASSSVASGVSYGYTF.

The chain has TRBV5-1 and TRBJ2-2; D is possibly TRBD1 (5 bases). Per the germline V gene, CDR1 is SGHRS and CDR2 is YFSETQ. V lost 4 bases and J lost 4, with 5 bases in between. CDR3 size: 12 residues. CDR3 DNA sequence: TGCGCCAGCAGCCAGGGCACCGGGGAGCTGTTTTTT. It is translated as CASSQGTGELFF.

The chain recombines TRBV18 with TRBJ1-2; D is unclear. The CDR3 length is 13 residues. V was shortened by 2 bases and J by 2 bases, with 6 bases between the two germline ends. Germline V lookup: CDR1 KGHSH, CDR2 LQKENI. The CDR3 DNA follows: TGTGCCAGCTCACCAGGCAGGAACTATGGCTACACCTTC. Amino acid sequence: CASSPGRNYGYTF. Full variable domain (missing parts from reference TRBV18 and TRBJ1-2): NAGVMQNPRHLVRRRGQEARLRCSPMKGHSHVYWYRQLPEEGLKFMVYLQKENIIDESGMPKERFSAEFPKEGPSILRIQQVVRGDSAAYFCASSPGRNYGYTFGSGTRLTVV.

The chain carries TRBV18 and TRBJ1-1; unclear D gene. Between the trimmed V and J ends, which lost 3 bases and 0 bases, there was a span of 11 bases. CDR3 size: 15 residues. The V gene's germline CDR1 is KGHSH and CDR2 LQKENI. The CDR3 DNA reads TGTGCCAGCTCACCGAGCAGCGCTATGAACACTGAAGCTTTCTTT. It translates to CASSPSSAMNTEAFF.

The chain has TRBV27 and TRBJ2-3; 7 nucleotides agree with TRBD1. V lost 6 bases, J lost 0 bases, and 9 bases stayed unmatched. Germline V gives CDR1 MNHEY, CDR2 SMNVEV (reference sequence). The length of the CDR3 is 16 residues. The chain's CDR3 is CASSLQGPPSTDTQYF. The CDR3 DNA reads TGTGCCAGCAGCCTACAGGGGCCACCTAGCACAGATACGCAGTATTTT.

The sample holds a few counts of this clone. This CDR3 reads CAISESVRNYGYTF. The CDR3 DNA follows: TGTGCCATCAGTGAGTCGGTAAGGAACTATGGCTACACCTTC. The rearrangement uses TRBV10-3 and TRBJ1-2; no reliable D call. Germline V gene sequence: CDR1 ENHRY, CDR2 SYGVKD. Deletions cut 0 bases from V and 2 bases from J, with 7 bases between. This CDR3 spans 14 amino acids.

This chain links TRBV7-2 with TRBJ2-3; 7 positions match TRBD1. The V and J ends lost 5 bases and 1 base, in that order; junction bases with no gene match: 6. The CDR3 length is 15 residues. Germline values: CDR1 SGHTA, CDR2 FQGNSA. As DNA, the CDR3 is TGTGCCAGCAGCCCCCGGGACAGAGGCACAGATACGCAGTATTTT. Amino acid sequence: CASSPRDRGTDTQYF.

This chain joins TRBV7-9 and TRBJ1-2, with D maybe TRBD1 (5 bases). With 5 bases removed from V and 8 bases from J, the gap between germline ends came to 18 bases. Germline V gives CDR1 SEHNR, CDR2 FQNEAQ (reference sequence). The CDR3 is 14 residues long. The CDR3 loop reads CASSQPPGTRGYTF. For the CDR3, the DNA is TGTGCCAGCAGCCAACCCCCCGGGACGCGGGGCTACACCTTC. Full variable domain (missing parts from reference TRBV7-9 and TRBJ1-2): DTGVSQNPRHKITKRGQNVTFRCDPISEHNRLYWYRQTLGQGPEFLTYFQNEAQLEKSRLLSDRFSAERPKGSFSTLEIQRTEQGDSAMYLCASSQPPGTRGYTFGSGTRLTVV.

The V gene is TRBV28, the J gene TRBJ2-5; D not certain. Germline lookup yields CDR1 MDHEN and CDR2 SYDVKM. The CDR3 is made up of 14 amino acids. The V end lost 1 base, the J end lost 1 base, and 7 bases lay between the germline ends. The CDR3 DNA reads TGTGCCAGCAGTTTATCCCTACCCCAAGAGACCCAGTACTTC. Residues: CASSLSLPQETQYF.

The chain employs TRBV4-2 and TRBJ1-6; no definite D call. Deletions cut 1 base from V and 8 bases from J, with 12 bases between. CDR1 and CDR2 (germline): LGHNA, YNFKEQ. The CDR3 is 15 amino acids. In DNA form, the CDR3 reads TGTGCCAGCAGCCAAGTTCCAGATTGGGATTCACCCCTCCACTTT. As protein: CASSQVPDWDSPLHF.

CDR3 sequence (DNA): TGCGCCAGCAGCCCCCAGGGACCCAGAGGAGGCACAGATACGCAGTATTTT. As protein: CASSPQGPRGGTDTQYF. The chain is built from TRBV5-1 and TRBJ2-3; D is possibly TRBD1 or TRBD2 (5 bases each). V was cut by 4 bases and J by 1 base, with 19 bases left in between. This CDR3 region has 17 residues. Germline values: CDR1 SGHRS, CDR2 YFSETQ.

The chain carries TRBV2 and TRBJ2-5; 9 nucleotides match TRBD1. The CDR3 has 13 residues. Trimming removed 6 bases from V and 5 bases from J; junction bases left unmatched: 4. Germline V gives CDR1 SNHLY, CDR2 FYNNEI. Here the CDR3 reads CASRATGGETQYF. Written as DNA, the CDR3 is TGTGCCAGCAGGGCGACAGGGGGGGAGACCCAGTACTTC.

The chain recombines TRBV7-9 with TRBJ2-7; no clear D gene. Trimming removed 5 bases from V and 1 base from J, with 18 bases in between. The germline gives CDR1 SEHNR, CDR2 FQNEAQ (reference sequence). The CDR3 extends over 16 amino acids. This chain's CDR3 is CASSPVILGLSYEQYF. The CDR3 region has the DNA TGTGCCAGCAGCCCCGTGATTTTGGGGTTGTCCTACGAGCAGTACTTC.

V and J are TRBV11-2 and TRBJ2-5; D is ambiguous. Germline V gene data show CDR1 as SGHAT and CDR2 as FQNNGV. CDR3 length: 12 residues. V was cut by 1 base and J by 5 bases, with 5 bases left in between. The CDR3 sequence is CASSLVGETQYF. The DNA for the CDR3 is TGTGCCAGCAGCTTAGTTGGGGAGACCCAGTACTTC.